A single sample gave rise to the 8 T cell receptor beta chains below, sequenced in a study of cytomegalovirus exposure and HLA in healthy donors. In the PCR, 60 Vbeta and 13 Jbeta primers were used. Using immunoSEQ multiplex PCR, the repertoire was profiled, and TCRdb retains in-frame clones only, with some absent. The data contain roughly 180,000 clones, roughly 78% of them singletons. The sample consisted of PBMCs. These TCRs come from a woman aged 25 to 45 in good health and CMV-seronegative.

V and J are TRBV14 and TRBJ2-6; D is uncertain. The CDR3 covers 15 residues. Germline loops: CDR1 SGHDN, CDR2 FVKESK. V lost 1 base and J 2 bases, leaving 6 bases between the germline ends. CDR3 in DNA: TGTGCCAGCAGCCAAGCACTTGCTGGGGCCAACGTCCTGACTTTC. Residues: CASSQALAGANVLTF.

The chain is built from TRBV7-8 and TRBJ2-7; maybe TRBD2 (5 bases). Per germline, CDR1 SGHVS and CDR2 FQNEAQ. The CDR3 runs 15 residues. V was shortened by 5 bases and J by 5 bases, with 19 bases between the two germline ends. The CDR3 sequence is CASSPRLASLDEQYF. The CDR3 DNA sequence: TGTGCCAGCAGCCCTCGCCTAGCTTCATTGGACGAGCAGTACTTC.

This chain joins TRBV11-2 and TRBJ2-7; D possibly corresponds to TRBD1 (5 bases). The germline V gene encodes CDR1 SGHAT and CDR2 FQNNGV. The germline V and J ends were trimmed by 2 bases and 1 base, with 9 bases remaining between them. The CDR3 contains 14 residues. CDR3 loop: CASSLRGKSYEQYF. In nucleotides, the CDR3 is TGTGCCAGCAGCTTAAGGGGAAAGTCCTACGAGCAGTACTTC.

V gene TRBV4-2 combines with J gene TRBJ1-4; 7 nucleotides line up with TRBD1. J gave up 6 bases and V 2 bases, and 3 bases lay outside the gene matches. There are 14 residues in the CDR3. From germline, CDR1 is LGHNA and CDR2 YNFKEQ. CDR3 in amino acids: CASSQSGTDEKLFF. The CDR3 nucleotides are TGTGCCAGCAGCCAATCCGGGACAGATGAAAAACTGTTTTTT.

The chain carries TRBV27 and TRBJ2-2; tentatively, D is TRBD2 (7 bases). This CDR3 is built from 15 residues. Trimming took off 4 bases at V and 2 bases at J, with 11 bases between the two ends. Germline-derived CDR1 and CDR2 are MNHEY and SMNVEV (reference sequence). Written as DNA, the CDR3 is TGTGCCAGCAGTTGGGAGGGGGTAAACACCGGGGAGCTGTTTTTT. It codes for CASSWEGVNTGELFF.

The gene calls are TRBV15 and TRBJ2-7; possibly TRBD2 for D (7 bases). This CDR3 is 16 amino acids long. The germline V gene has CDR1 LNHNV and CDR2 YYDKDF (reference sequence). V lost 1 base to trimming and J lost 4 bases, with 17 bases between them. The CDR3 bases are TGTGCCACCAGCAGAGGTCCGCCGGGGGGCGGGTACGAGCAGTACTTC. Translating it yields CATSRGPPGGGYEQYF. Using reference TRBV15 and TRBJ2-7 for the parts outside the CDR3, the full variable domain is DAMVIQNPRYQVTQFGKPVTLSCSQTLNHNVMYWYQQKSSQAPKLLFHYYDKDFNNEADTPDNFQSRRPNTSFCFLDIRSPGLGDTAMYLCATSRGPPGGGYEQYFGPGTRLTVT.

The chain recombines TRBV5-5 with TRBJ2-7; 10 bases align to TRBD2. Germline loops: CDR1 SGHKS, CDR2 YYEKEE (reference sequence). The CDR3 covers 16 residues. Unmatched junction bases numbered 8, after V lost 3 bases and J lost 2 bases. The CDR3 DNA follows: TGTGCCAGCAGCTCCCCTCTGAGCGGGGGGGCCTACGAGCAGTACTTC. It translates to CASSSPLSGGAYEQYF.

This chain links TRBV10-3 with TRBJ1-2, with D perhaps TRBD1 (5 bases). In germline, CDR1 is ENHRY, CDR2 SYGVKD. V was cut by 0 bases and J by 4 bases, with 12 bases left in between. This CDR3 has 15 amino acids. The CDR3 sequence: CAISESTDSSYGYTF. The DNA for the CDR3 is TGTGCCATCAGTGAGTCTACAGACAGTTCCTATGGCTACACCTTC.